The entry below gives a single T cell receptor (beta chain) sequence along with its context. The source of the sample is a study of identical twins. With V trimmed by 3 bases and J by 10 bases, 7 bases remained unmatched. CDR1 is SGHTA, CDR2 FQGNSA, per germline. The CDR3 consists of 15 residues. MiXCR was run by TCRdb on the 5' RACE reads, yielding one entry per CDR3 protein. The sample lists 700,000 or so distinct CDR3 sequences; around 21% were seen once. These data also featured in a second study, about T cells expressing NK-cell markers.

Input material: PBMCs. The TCR sequence derives from a young woman in good health. The chain couples TRBV7-2 to TRBJ1-6; 9 bases match TRBD1. DNA of the CDR3: TGTGCCAGCAGCTTTTTGGGACAGGGAGGATCACCCCTCCACTTT. As protein: CASSFLGQGGSPLHF.